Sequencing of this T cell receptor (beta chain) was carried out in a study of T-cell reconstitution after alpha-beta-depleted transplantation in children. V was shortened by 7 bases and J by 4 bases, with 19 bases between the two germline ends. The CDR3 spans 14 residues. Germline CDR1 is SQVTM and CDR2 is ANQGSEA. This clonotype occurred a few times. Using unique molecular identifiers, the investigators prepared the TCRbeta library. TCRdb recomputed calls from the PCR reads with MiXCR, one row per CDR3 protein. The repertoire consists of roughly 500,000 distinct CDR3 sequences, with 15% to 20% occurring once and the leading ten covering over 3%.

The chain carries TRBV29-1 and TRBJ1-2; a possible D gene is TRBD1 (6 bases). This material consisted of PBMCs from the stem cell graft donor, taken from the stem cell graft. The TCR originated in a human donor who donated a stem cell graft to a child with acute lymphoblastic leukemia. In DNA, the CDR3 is TGCAGCGCTGAGACAGGATCTAACTCCTATGGCTACACCTTC. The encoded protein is CSAETGSNSYGYTF.